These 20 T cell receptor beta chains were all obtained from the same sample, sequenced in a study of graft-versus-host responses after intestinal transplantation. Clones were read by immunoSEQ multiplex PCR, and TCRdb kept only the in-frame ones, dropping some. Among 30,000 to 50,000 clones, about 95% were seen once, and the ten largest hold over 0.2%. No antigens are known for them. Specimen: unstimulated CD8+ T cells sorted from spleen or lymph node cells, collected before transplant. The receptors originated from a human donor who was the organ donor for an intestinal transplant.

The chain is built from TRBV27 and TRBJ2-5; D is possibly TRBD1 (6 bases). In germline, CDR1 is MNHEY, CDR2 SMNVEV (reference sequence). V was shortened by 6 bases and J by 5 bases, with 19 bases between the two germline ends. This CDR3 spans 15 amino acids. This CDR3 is CASSLTGLSSETQYF. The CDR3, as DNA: TGTGCCAGCAGCCTTACAGGGCTGAGTAGCGAGACCCAGTACTTC.

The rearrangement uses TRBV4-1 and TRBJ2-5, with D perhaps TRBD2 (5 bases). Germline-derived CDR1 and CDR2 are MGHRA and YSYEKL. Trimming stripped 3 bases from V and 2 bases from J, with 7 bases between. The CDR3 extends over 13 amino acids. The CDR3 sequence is CASSQIAQETQYF. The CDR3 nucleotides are TGCGCCAGCAGCCAGATAGCGCAAGAGACCCAGTACTTC.

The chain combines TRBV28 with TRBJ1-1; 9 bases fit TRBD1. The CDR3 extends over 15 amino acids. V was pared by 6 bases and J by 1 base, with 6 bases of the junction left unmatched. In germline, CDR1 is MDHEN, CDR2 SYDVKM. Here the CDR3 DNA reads TGTGCCAGCAGACGGACAGGGGAATGGAACACTGAAGCTTTCTTT. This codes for CASRRTGEWNTEAFF. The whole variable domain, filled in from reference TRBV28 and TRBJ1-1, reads DVKVTQSSRYLVKRTGEKVFLECVQDMDHENMFWYRQDPGLGLRLIYFSYDVKMKEKGDIPEGYSVSREKKERFSLILESASTNQTSMYLCASRRTGEWNTEAFFGQGTRLTVV.

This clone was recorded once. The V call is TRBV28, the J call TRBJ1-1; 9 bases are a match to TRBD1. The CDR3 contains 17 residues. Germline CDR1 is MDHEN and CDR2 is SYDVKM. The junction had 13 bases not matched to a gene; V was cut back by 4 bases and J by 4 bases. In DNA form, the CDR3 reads TGTGCCAGCAGTTGGGACAGGGTCCAAGGGTATTTCACTGAAGCTTTCTTT. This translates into CASSWDRVQGYFTEAFF.

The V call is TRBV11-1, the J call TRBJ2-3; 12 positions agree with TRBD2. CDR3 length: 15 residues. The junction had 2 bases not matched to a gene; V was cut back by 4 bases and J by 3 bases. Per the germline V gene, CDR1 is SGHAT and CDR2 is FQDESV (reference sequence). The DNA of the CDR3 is TGTGCCAGCAGCTCCACTAGCGGGGGGACAGATACGCAGTATTTT. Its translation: CASSSTSGGTDTQYF.

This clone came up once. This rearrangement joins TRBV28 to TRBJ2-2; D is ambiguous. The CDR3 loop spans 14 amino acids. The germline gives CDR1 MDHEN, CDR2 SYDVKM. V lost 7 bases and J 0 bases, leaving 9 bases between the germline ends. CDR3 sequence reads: CASIRSANTGELFF. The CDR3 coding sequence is TGTGCCAGCATCAGATCCGCGAACACCGGGGAGCTGTTTTTT.

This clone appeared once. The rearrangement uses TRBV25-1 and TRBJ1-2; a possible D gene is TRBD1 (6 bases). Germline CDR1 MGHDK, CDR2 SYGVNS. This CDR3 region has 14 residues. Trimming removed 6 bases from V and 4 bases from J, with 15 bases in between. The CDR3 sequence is CASSGMGAVYGYTF. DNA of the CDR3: TGTGCCAGCAGCGGGATGGGGGCGGTCTATGGCTACACCTTC.

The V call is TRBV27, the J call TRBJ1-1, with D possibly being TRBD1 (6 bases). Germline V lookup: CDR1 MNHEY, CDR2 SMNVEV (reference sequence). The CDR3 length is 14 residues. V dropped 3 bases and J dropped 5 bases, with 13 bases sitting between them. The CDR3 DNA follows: TGTGCCAGCAGTTTGGGGGGCGGAGGAACTGAAGCTTTCTTT. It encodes CASSLGGGGTEAFF.

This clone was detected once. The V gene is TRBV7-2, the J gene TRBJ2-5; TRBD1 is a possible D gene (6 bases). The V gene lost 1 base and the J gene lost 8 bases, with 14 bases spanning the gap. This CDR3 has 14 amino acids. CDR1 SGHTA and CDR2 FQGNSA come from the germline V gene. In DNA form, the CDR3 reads TGTGCCAGCAGCTTAGTCCAGGGGCCAAGTACCCAGTACTTC. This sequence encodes CASSLVQGPSTQYF.

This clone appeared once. The CDR3 spells CASSYGQGASYGYTF. CDR3 DNA sequence: TGTGCCAGCAGCTACGGACAGGGGGCCAGCTATGGCTACACCTTC. The rearrangement uses TRBV7-9 and TRBJ1-2; TRBD1 agrees at 11 bases. The CDR3 is made up of 15 amino acids. The V gene end was trimmed by 4 bases and the J gene end by 4 bases; junction bases not matched to a gene: 5. CDR1 and CDR2 (germline): SEHNR, FQNEAQ (reference sequence).

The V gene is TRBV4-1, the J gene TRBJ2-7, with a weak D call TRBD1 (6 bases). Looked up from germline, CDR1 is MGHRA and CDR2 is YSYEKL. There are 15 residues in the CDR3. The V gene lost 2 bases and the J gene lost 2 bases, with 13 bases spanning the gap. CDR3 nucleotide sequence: TGCGCCAGCAGCCAACGACCGGGACAAACCTACGAGCAGTACTTC. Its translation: CASSQRPGQTYEQYF.

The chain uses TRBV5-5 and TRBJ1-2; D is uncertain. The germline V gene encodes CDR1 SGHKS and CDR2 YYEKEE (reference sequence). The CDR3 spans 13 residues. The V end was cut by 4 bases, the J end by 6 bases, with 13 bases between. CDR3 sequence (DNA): TGTGCCAGCAGCCCGGACGTTGGGGATGGCTACACCTTC. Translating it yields CASSPDVGDGYTF.

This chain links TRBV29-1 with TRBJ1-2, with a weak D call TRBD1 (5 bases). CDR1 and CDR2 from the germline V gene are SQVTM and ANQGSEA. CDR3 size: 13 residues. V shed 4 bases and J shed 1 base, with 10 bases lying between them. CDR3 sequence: CSVGDHYNYGYTF. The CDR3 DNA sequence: TGCAGCGTTGGGGACCATTATAACTATGGCTACACCTTC. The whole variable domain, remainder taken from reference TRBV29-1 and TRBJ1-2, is SAVISQKPSRDICQRGTSLTIQCQVDSQVTMMFWYRQQPGQSLTLIATANQGSEATYESGFVIDKFPISRPNLTFSTLTVSNMSPEDSSIYLCSVGDHYNYGYTFGSGTRLTVV.

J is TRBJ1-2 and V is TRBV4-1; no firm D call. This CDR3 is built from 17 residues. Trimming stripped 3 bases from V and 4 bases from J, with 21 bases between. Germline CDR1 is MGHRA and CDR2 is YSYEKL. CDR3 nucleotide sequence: TGCGCCAGCAGCCATGTGGGCCAGAACCGAAAGACCTATGGCTACACCTTC. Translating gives CASSHVGQNRKTYGYTF.

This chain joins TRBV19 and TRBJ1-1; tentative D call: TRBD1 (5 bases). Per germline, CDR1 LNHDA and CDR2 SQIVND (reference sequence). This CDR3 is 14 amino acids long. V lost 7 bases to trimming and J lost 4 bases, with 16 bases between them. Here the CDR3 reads CASTPYDSFTEAFF. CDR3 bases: TGTGCCAGTACACCTTACGACAGCTTCACTGAAGCTTTCTTT. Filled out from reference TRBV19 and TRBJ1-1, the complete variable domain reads DGGITQSPKYLFRKEGQNVTLSCEQNLNHDAMYWYRQDPGQGLRLIYYSQIVNDFQKGDIAEGYSVSREKKESFPLTVTSAQKNPTAFYLCASTPYDSFTEAFFGQGTRLTVV.

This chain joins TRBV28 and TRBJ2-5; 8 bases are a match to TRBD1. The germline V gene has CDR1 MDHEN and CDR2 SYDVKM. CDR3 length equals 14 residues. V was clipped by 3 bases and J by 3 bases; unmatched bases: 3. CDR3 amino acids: CASSFPGGEETQYF. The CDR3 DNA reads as TGTGCCAGCAGTTTCCCAGGGGGCGAAGAGACCCAGTACTTC. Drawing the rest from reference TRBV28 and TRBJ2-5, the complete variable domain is DVKVTQSSRYLVKRTGEKVFLECVQDMDHENMFWYRQDPGLGLRLIYFSYDVKMKEKGDIPEGYSVSREKKERFSLILESASTNQTSMYLCASSFPGGEETQYFGPGTRLLVL.

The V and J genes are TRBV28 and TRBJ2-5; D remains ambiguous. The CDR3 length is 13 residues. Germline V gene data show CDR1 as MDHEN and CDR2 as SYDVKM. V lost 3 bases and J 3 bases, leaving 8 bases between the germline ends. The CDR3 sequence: CASSFVGEETQYF. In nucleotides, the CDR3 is TGTGCCAGCAGTTTTGTAGGCGAAGAGACCCAGTACTTC.

Here the CDR3 reads CASSFIYSGTYGYTF. In DNA form, the CDR3 reads TGTGCCAGCAGCTTTATTTACAGCGGTACCTATGGCTACACCTTC. V is TRBV13 and J is TRBJ1-2; no firm D call. V was trimmed by 3 bases and J by 4 bases, leaving 15 bases between them. CDR1 is PRHDT, CDR2 FYEKMQ, per germline (reference sequence). The CDR3 extends over 15 amino acids.

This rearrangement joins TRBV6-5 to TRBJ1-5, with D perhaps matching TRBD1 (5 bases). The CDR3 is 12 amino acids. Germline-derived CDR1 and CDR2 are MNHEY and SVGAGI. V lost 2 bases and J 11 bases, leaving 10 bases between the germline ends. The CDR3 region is CASSYPGGAQHF. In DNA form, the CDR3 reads TGTGCCAGCAGTTACCCAGGAGGGGCCCAGCATTTT.

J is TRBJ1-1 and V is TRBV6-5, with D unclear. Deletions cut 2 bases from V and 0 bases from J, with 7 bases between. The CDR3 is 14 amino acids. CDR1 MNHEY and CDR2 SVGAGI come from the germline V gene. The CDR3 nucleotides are TGTGCCAGCAGTTACGTCCGCCTGAACACTGAAGCTTTCTTT. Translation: CASSYVRLNTEAFF.